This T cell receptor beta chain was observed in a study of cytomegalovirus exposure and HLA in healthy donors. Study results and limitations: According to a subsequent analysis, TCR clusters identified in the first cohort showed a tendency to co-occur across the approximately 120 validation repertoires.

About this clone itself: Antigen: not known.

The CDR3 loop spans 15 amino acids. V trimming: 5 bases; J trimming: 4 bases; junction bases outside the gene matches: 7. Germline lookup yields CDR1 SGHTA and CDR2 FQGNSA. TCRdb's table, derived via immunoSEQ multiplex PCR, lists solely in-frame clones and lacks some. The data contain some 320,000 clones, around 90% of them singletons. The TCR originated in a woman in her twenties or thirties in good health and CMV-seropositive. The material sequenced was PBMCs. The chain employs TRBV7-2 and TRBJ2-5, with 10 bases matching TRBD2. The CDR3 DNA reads TGTGCCAGCAGCGACCTAGCGGGAGATAGAGAGACCCAGTACTTC. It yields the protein CASSDLAGDRETQYF.